Listed here are 25 T cell receptor beta chains from one sample, sequenced in a study of blood T cell repertoires in COVID-19. Some clones are missing from TCRdb's copy, which holds only in-frame ones; the method was immunoSEQ multiplex PCR. The sample contains a few hundred thousand clones, approximately 90% of which appear only once. The sample consisted of peripheral blood. The origin of the receptors is a woman aged 55-70 years with COVID-19, enrolled during active disease.

The chain links TRBV19 to TRBJ1-1; no definite D call. The germline V gene has CDR1 LNHDA and CDR2 SQIVND (reference sequence). V was pared by 6 bases and J by 0 bases, with 17 bases between. The CDR3 is 16 amino acids. CDR3 protein: CASSLGGSPLNTEAFF. The CDR3 bases are TGTGCCAGTAGCCTGGGCGGGAGTCCCTTGAACACTGAAGCTTTCTTT.

This clone appeared once. The rearrangement links TRBV2 to TRBJ1-5; 9 positions agree with TRBD1. This CDR3 is built from 16 residues. Unmatched junction bases numbered 16, after V lost 7 bases and J lost 9 bases. Germline V gene data show CDR1 as SNHLY and CDR2 as FYNNEI. CDR3 in amino acids: CASKVRQGGEPWPQHF. CDR3 coding DNA: TGTGCCAGCAAAGTTAGACAGGGGGGGGAACCTTGGCCCCAGCATTTT.

This clone was found once. The J gene is TRBJ2-1, the V gene TRBV7-2, with 8 bases matching TRBD2. CDR3 length: 16 amino acids. Trimming cost V 0 bases and J 0 bases; bases outside gene matches: 1. From germline, CDR1 is SGHTA and CDR2 FQGNSA. CDR3 nucleotides: TGTGCCAGCAGCTTAGCCACTAGCGGCTCCTACAATGAGCAGTTCTTC. Amino acids: CASSLATSGSYNEQFF. The entire variable domain, with the rest obtained from reference TRBV7-2 and TRBJ2-1, is as follows: GAGVSQSPSNKVTEKGKDVELRCDPISGHTALYWYRQSLGQGLEFLIYFQGNSAPDKSGLPSDRFSAERTGGSVSTLTIQRTQQEDSAVYLCASSLATSGSYNEQFFGPGTRLTVL.

The V and J genes are TRBV28 and TRBJ2-1; D might be TRBD2 (5 bases). CDR1 MDHEN and CDR2 SYDVKM come from the germline V gene. V was shortened by 8 bases and J by 9 bases, with 11 bases between the two germline ends. This CDR3 region has 11 residues. CDR3 amino acids: CASRGTFEQFF. In nucleotides, the CDR3 is TGTGCCAGCCGGGGTACGTTTGAGCAGTTCTTC.

The chain carries TRBV19 and TRBJ2-1, with 8 nucleotides matching TRBD2. Germline CDR1 and CDR2: LNHDA and SQIVND (reference sequence). Losses at the gene ends were 0 bases for V and 5 bases for J; bases not matched to a gene: 12. CDR3 length: 18 residues. As DNA, the CDR3 is TGTGCCAGTAGTATAGAGGGTCCAGCGGGGGTCCGAGACAATGAGCAGTTCTTC. Its translation is CASSIEGPAGVRDNEQFF.

The rearrangement joins TRBV11-2 to TRBJ2-3; D may be TRBD1 (6 bases). V was pared by 4 bases and J by 2 bases, with 16 bases between. The germline CDR1 and CDR2 sequences are SGHAT and FQNNGV. The CDR3 has 16 amino acids. In DNA form, the CDR3 reads TGTGCCAGCAGCTCTACCGTATCAGGGGTCACAGATACGCAGTATTTT. Translation: CASSSTVSGVTDTQYF.

V gene TRBV30 combines with J gene TRBJ1-1, with 10 bases lining up with TRBD1. This CDR3 has 13 residues. V shed 6 bases and J 5 bases; nucleotides not matched to a gene: 6. Germline loops: CDR1 GTSNPN, CDR2 SVGIG (reference sequence). The chain's CDR3 is CACRGQGYTEAFF. The CDR3 DNA sequence: TGTGCCTGTAGGGGACAGGGGTATACTGAAGCTTTCTTT.

This clone has a handful of counts. This chain uses TRBV7-2 with TRBJ1-5; D is unclear. Germline assignment: CDR1 SGHTA and CDR2 FQGNSA. The V end lost 4 bases, the J end lost 2 bases, and 12 bases lay between the germline ends. The CDR3 loop spans 15 amino acids. CDR3 in DNA: TGTGCCAGCAGCTGGGAGCGGGTGGGCAATCAGCCCCAGCATTTT. Its translation: CASSWERVGNQPQHF.

This sequence joins TRBV6-5 and TRBJ1-2, with TRBD1 as a possible D gene (6 bases). The CDR3 has 12 amino acids. Per germline, CDR1 MNHEY and CDR2 SVGAGI. V was shortened by 6 bases and J by 5 bases, with 10 bases between the two germline ends. This chain's CDR3 is CASSGQRYGYTF. The CDR3 DNA reads TGTGCCAGCAGCGGACAGCGGTATGGCTACACCTTC.

A few counts support this clone. The V gene is TRBV29-1, the J gene TRBJ1-2, with 10 positions matching TRBD1. The CDR3 runs to 11 residues. V lost 7 bases to trimming and J lost 7 bases; unmatched junction nucleotides: 3. Germline CDR1 SQVTM, CDR2 ANQGSEA. The CDR3 reads CSGRDRGGYTF. CDR3 coding DNA: TGCAGCGGCCGGGACAGGGGTGGCTACACCTTC.

V usage is TRBV25-1 and J usage is TRBJ1-1; 8 nucleotides line up with TRBD1. The CDR3 contains 14 residues. Germline V gene data show CDR1 as MGHDK and CDR2 as SYGVNS. V trimming: 4 bases; J trimming: 1 base; junction bases outside the gene matches: 2. CDR3 amino acids: CASSVTGANTEAFF. DNA for the CDR3: TGTGCCAGCAGTGTGACAGGGGCGAACACTGAAGCTTTCTTT.

This clone has a handful of counts. The chain is built from TRBV5-1 and TRBJ1-1, with a tentative D call TRBD1 (5 bases). V was clipped by 4 bases and J by 8 bases, with 18 bases between them. The CDR3 totals 14 residues. Germline V lookup: CDR1 SGHRS, CDR2 YFSETQ. The CDR3 DNA sequence: TGCGCCAGCAGCGGGGGAGGCGCGGATTTAGAAGCTTTCTTT. Encoded protein: CASSGGGADLEAFF.

The rearrangement uses TRBV3-1 (or the pseudogene TRBV3-2) and TRBJ2-3; 15 bases are shared with TRBD2. With V trimmed by 4 bases and J by 0 bases, 5 bases remained unmatched. From germline, CDR1 is LGHDT and CDR2 YNNKEL (reference sequence). This CDR3 is 18 amino acids long. The chain's CDR3 is CASSPLGLAGGSTDTQYF. The CDR3 DNA reads as TGTGCCAGCAGCCCCTTGGGACTAGCGGGGGGTAGCACAGATACGCAGTATTTT.

The CDR3 is CASSLVGAGNTIYF. For the CDR3, the DNA is TGTGCCAGCAGCTTAGTCGGAGCAGGAAACACCATATATTTT. This chain connects TRBV11-2 to TRBJ1-3; D ambiguous. Per the germline V gene, CDR1 is SGHAT and CDR2 is FQNNGV. This CDR3 is built from 14 residues. V shed 1 base and J shed 4 bases, with 8 bases lying between them.

The chain combines TRBV6-6 with TRBJ2-3, with D hard to call. This CDR3 has 15 residues. Germline V gene lookup returns CDR1 MNHNY and CDR2 SVGAGI (reference sequence). V was shortened by 5 bases and J by 3 bases, with 15 bases between the two germline ends. CDR3 nucleotides: TGTGCCAGCAGTCCAGACTCATTCGGGACAGATACGCAGTATTTT. It translates to CASSPDSFGTDTQYF.

In regard to this clone: Relative to the germline gene, one junction end is altered; a read error may explain this. The V call is TRBV7-7, the J call TRBJ1-5; D possibly corresponds to TRBD1 (5 bases). Per the germline V gene, CDR1 is SSHAT and CDR2 is FNYEAQ (reference sequence). The CDR3 extends over 16 amino acids. The CDR3 region is CASSPGAPEGRQPQHF. CDR3 sequence (DNA): TGTGCTAGCAGCCCCGGGGCACCGGAAGGGAGGCAGCCCCAGCATTTT.

J is TRBJ1-1 and V is TRBV18; D is possibly TRBD1 (5 bases). Germline CDR1 and CDR2: KGHSH and LQKENI. The CDR3 extends over 14 amino acids. V lost 6 bases and J 1 base, leaving 12 bases between the germline ends. The CDR3 DNA is TGTGCCAGCTCCTCCGCTGGGGCGAACACTGAAGCTTTCTTT. Protein sequence: CASSSAGANTEAFF.

V gene TRBV28 combines with J gene TRBJ1-2; D gene unclear. This CDR3 spans 14 amino acids. Germline CDR1 is MDHEN and CDR2 is SYDVKM. The ends were cut back, 3 bases at V and 0 bases at J, with 8 bases in the middle. The CDR3 nucleotides read TGTGCCAGCAGTTTTCCCGCGGCTAACTATGGCTACACCTTC. It codes for CASSFPAANYGYTF.

V is TRBV19 and J is TRBJ2-3; possibly TRBD1 for D (6 bases). This CDR3 is 16 amino acids long. The V end lost 3 bases, the J end lost 7 bases, and 20 bases lay between the germline ends. Germline V gives CDR1 LNHDA, CDR2 SQIVND (reference sequence). As DNA, the CDR3 is TGTGCCAGTAGTATGAGACGGCCTAGGGGGTCTAATACGCAGTATTTT. Translating it yields CASSMRRPRGSNTQYF.

This clone was observed a handful of times. The chain is built from TRBV6-5 and TRBJ1-1; 7 nucleotides agree with TRBD1. Germline CDR1 is MNHEY and CDR2 is SVGAGI. J was trimmed by 3 bases and V by 8 bases; bases with no gene match: 6. The CDR3 runs 13 residues. CDR3 residues: CASRGGEYTEAFF. In nucleotides, the CDR3 is TGTGCCAGCCGAGGGGGCGAGTACACTGAAGCTTTCTTT.

This chain joins TRBV7-2 and TRBJ1-2; TRBD1 matches at 9 bases. J was trimmed by 8 bases and V by 2 bases; bases with no gene match: 6. The germline gives CDR1 SGHTA, CDR2 FQGNSA. The CDR3 sequence is 14 residues long. The CDR3, as DNA: TGTGCCAGCAGCTTAAGGGGACAGGGTTTGGGCTACACCTTC. This encodes CASSLRGQGLGYTF.

The chain combines TRBV7-2 with TRBJ1-2; 7 bases are a match to TRBD1. The CDR3 is 18 residues long. The trim removed 1 base at V and 1 base at J, leaving 12 bases unmatched. CDR1 and CDR2 from the germline V gene are SGHTA and FQGNSA. The CDR3 is CASSLEHRWDSFNYGYTF. In nucleotides, the CDR3 is TGTGCCAGCAGCTTAGAGCACCGTTGGGACAGTTTTAACTATGGCTACACCTTC.

This sequence joins TRBV30 and TRBJ1-5; 8 nucleotides agree with TRBD1. In germline, CDR1 is GTSNPN, CDR2 SVGIG (reference sequence). The CDR3 length is 17 residues. J was trimmed by 5 bases and V by 2 bases; bases with no gene match: 14. As DNA, the CDR3 is TGTGCCTGGAGTTATGGTACAGGGGGGGTACGTGATCAGCCCCAGCATTTT. Translation gives CAWSYGTGGVRDQPQHF.

V usage is TRBV15 and J usage is TRBJ2-7, with D perhaps TRBD2 (5 bases). V was cut by 0 bases and J by 7 bases, with 16 bases left in between. Germline CDR1 LNHNV, CDR2 YYDKDF (reference sequence). The CDR3 contains 15 residues. Here the CDR3 DNA reads TGTGCCACCAGCAGAGATTTGAGGGTTTCGGGGGAGCAGTACTTC. Protein: CATSRDLRVSGEQYF.

J is TRBJ1-5 and V is TRBV19; D unclear. This CDR3 has 13 residues. Looked up from germline, CDR1 is LNHDA and CDR2 is SQIVND (reference sequence). V lost 1 base and J lost 9, with 10 bases in between. CDR3 sequence reads: CASSIGRGWPQHF. CDR3 nucleotide sequence: TGTGCCAGTAGTATAGGGCGGGGATGGCCCCAGCATTTT. Complete variable domain (other parts from reference TRBV19 and TRBJ1-5): DGGITQSPKYLFRKEGQNVTLSCEQNLNHDAMYWYRQDPGQGLRLIYYSQIVNDFQKGDIAEGYSVSREKKESFPLTVTSAQKNPTAFYLCASSIGRGWPQHFGDGTRLSIL.